The T cell receptor beta chain described here comes from a study of neurological immune-mediated disorders. Study-wide points: The absence of shared CDR3 amino acid sequences among expanded clones across subjects suggests private repertoires in all groups. The level of TCR clonal expansion was highest in patients with HTLV-1-associated myelopathy and lowest in multiple sclerosis, where it fell below the level seen in healthy controls.

In this sample, this clonotype turned up many times. Its antigen is unknown. Germline V CDR1 and CDR2: SGHVS, FQNEAQ. The ends lost 2 bases at V and 2 bases at J; junction bases unmatched: 6. The CDR3 is 15 amino acids. The unsorted libraries were produced from 2 million PBMCs held at -80 C. A 10-nucleotide random UMI tagged transcripts in template-switch 5'RACE cDNA synthesis. In TCRdb, the 5' RACE reads were re-called with MiXCR into one record per CDR3 protein. Here the sample spans tens of thousands of distinct CDR3 sequences, 2.5% to 3% being singletons. This sequence joins TRBV7-8 and TRBJ2-7; 7 bases are a match to TRBD2. The sample taken for sequencing was PBMCs. This sequence originates from a woman aged 25 to 39 with multiple sclerosis. CDR3 DNA sequence: TGTGCCAGCAGCTTACCCAGCGGGAACGCCTACGAGCAGTACTTC. Translating gives CASSLPSGNAYEQYF. Full variable domain (outside the CDR3, taken from reference TRBV7-8 and TRBJ2-7): GAGVSQSPRYKVAKRGQDVALRCDPISGHVSLFWYQQALGQGPEFLTYFQNEAQLDKSGLPSDRFFAERPEGSVSTLKIQRTQQEDSAVYLCASSLPSGNAYEQYFGPGTRLTVT.